The clone carrying this TCR beta chain was observed a handful of times. Germline V gives CDR1 KGHSH, CDR2 LQKENI. The V and J ends lost 7 bases and 3 bases respectively, with 9 bases between them. This CDR3 comprises 13 residues. This record comes from a study of blood T cell repertoires in COVID-19. For the study at large: Collection of acute and convalescent COVID-19 samples took place in the United States, Italy and Spain. T cells, B-cell-depleted T cells, or PBMCs supplied cDNA or gDNA.

Methods used by the authors: Amplification of reference gene primers was used by the study to estimate nucleated cell counts. Sequenced by immunoSEQ multiplex PCR; TCRdb stores in-frame clones only, minus some. That table is the source of V, J and clone size, and D and trimming were worked out from the DNA. The data hold around 130,000 clones, with roughly four fifths observed a single time. The sequenced material came from peripheral blood. The clonotype was recovered from a human donor in a cohort sampled during active COVID-19. The chain has TRBV18 and TRBJ2-2; tentatively, D is TRBD2 (5 bases). The CDR3 sequence is CASCVGDTGELFF. CDR3 coding DNA: TGTGCCAGCTGCGTGGGAGACACCGGGGAGCTGTTTTTT.